These 23 T cell receptor beta chains were sequenced from one sample in a study of control samples from healthy donors and cancer patients. The data were produced by immunoSEQ multiplex PCR, yet TCRdb's version contains in-frame clones alone and is incomplete. This sample has some 120,000 clones, with under 95% found just once. The sequenced sample consisted of PBMCs. The receptors originated from a middle-aged man with head and neck cancer.

This clone appeared a few times. The rearrangement links TRBV5-1 to TRBJ2-7, with 9 positions matching TRBD1. The CDR3 spans 13 residues. The J segment lost 5 bases and the V segment lost 5 bases, leaving 5 bases of the junction unmatched. The germline V gene encodes CDR1 SGHRS and CDR2 YFSETQ. In nucleotides, the CDR3 is TGCGCCAGCAGGGAGGGACAGGGCAACGAGCAGTACTTC. It translates to CASREGQGNEQYF. The full variable domain, with the rest looked up from reference TRBV5-1 and TRBJ2-7, is KAGVTQTPRYLIKTRGQQVTLSCSPISGHRSVSWYQQTPGQGLQFLFEYFSETQRNKGNFPGRFSGRQFSNSRSEMNVSTLELGDSALYLCASREGQGNEQYFGPGTRLTVT.

Concerning this clone: The junction shows a germline mismatch at one end, possibly a read error. V and J are TRBV5-8 and TRBJ1-3; no reliable D call. The CDR3 is made up of 12 amino acids. CDR1 and CDR2 from the germline V gene are SGHTS and YDEGEE. The CDR3 region has the DNA TGTGCCAACAGCCTCTCTGGAAACACCATATATTTT. Protein product: CANSLSGNTIYF.

This sequence joins TRBV25-1 and TRBJ2-7; no clear D. The V gene lost 8 bases and the J gene lost 7 bases, with 12 bases spanning the gap. The CDR3 has 11 residues. Germline V lookup: CDR1 MGHDK, CDR2 SYGVNS. The CDR3: CASSPSWEQYF. Written as DNA, the CDR3 is TGTGCCAGCTCCCCGAGTTGGGAGCAGTACTTC.

The chain links TRBV4-2 to TRBJ2-7; 13 nucleotides agree with TRBD2. This CDR3 region has 16 residues. V shed 4 bases and J 7 bases; nucleotides not matched to a gene: 10. Per the germline V gene, CDR1 is LGHNA and CDR2 is YNFKEQ. The CDR3 sequence: CASSRTSGGDLSEQYF. Written as DNA, the CDR3 is TGTGCCAGCAGCCGGACTAGCGGGGGCGATCTATCTGAGCAGTACTTC.

V usage is TRBV20-1 and J usage is TRBJ1-2, with 7 nucleotides matching TRBD1. Germline CDR1 and CDR2: DFQATT and SNEGSKA (reference sequence). The CDR3 length is 15 residues. V was clipped by 3 bases and J by 3 bases; unmatched bases: 10. CDR3 residues: CSASSTGTLDYGYTF. The CDR3 nucleotides are TGCAGTGCTAGTTCGACAGGGACGTTGGACTATGGCTACACCTTC.

This sequence joins TRBV7-8 and TRBJ1-5; D is unresolved. Trimming cost V 0 bases and J 2 bases, with 11 bases left between them. Looked up from germline, CDR1 is SGHVS and CDR2 is FQNEAQ. This CDR3 is built from 16 residues. The CDR3 nucleotides are TGTGCCAGCAGCTTAGCGCGCAGTAGTGGCAATCAGCCCCAGCATTTT. This encodes CASSLARSSGNQPQHF.

The V call is TRBV6-5, the J call TRBJ1-1; TRBD1 matches 10 bases. CDR1 is MNHEY, CDR2 SVGAGI, per germline. This CDR3 is built from 14 residues. V trimming: 6 bases; J trimming: 2 bases; junction bases outside the gene matches: 3. The CDR3 is CASRMTGGNTEAFF. The CDR3 DNA follows: TGTGCCAGCAGAATGACAGGGGGCAACACTGAAGCTTTCTTT.

The V and J genes are TRBV18 and TRBJ2-3, with TRBD1 as a possible D gene (6 bases). This CDR3 contains 14 residues. Deletions cut 6 bases from V and 9 bases from J, with 19 bases between. Germline-derived CDR1 and CDR2 are KGHSH and LQKENI. CDR3 bases: TGTGCCAGCTCTCCAGGGGTGAGGAGTTGGACGCAGTATTTT. The encoded protein is CASSPGVRSWTQYF.

CDR3 amino acids: CSVDHLGRGSTDTQYF. CDR3 nucleotides: TGCAGCGTCGACCACCTAGGGAGGGGTAGCACAGATACGCAGTATTTT. The chain recombines TRBV29-1 with TRBJ2-3; the match to TRBD2 covers 7 bases. The CDR3 length is 16 residues. Germline lookup yields CDR1 SQVTM and CDR2 ANQGSEA. The junction had 12 bases not matched to a gene; V was cut back by 6 bases and J by 0 bases.

The genes are TRBV2 and TRBJ2-7, with 9 positions matching TRBD1. Germline V gene data show CDR1 as SNHLY and CDR2 as FYNNEI. The CDR3 is 14 residues long. V was pared by 6 bases and J by 3 bases, with 6 bases of the junction left unmatched. CDR3 loop: CASSTGTGFYEQYF. For the CDR3, the DNA is TGTGCCAGCAGCACCGGGACAGGGTTCTACGAGCAGTACTTC.

This clone showed up just once. This chain joins TRBV6-5 and TRBJ1-1; weak D call: TRBD1 (5 bases). CDR1 and CDR2 (germline): MNHEY, SVGAGI. CDR3 length: 14 residues. V was clipped by 2 bases and J by 4 bases, with 11 bases between them. DNA of the CDR3: TGTGCCAGCAGTTACGCCGGGGCGGGCACTGAAGCTTTCTTT. Translating it yields CASSYAGAGTEAFF.

The chain couples TRBV9 to TRBJ1-6; perhaps TRBD1 as D (5 bases). CDR3 length: 14 residues. Germline V gene data show CDR1 as SGDLS and CDR2 as YYNGEE. V lost 2 bases to trimming and J lost 7 bases, with 10 bases between them. CDR3 amino acids: CASSVNRNNSPLHF. CDR3 DNA: TGTGCCAGCAGCGTCAACAGGAACAATTCACCCCTCCACTTT.

V and J are TRBV4-1 and TRBJ2-7; 7 bases match TRBD1. Germline V gene data show CDR1 as MGHRA and CDR2 as YSYEKL. The CDR3 is 15 amino acids. V lost 0 bases, J lost 3 bases, and 5 bases stayed unmatched. The CDR3 DNA sequence: TGCGCCAGCAGCCAAGAGGACAGGATTTACTACGAGCAGTACTTC. It translates to CASSQEDRIYYEQYF.

The V and J genes are TRBV4-1 and TRBJ1-6; D unresolved. Trimming took off 1 base at V and 3 bases at J, with 7 bases between the two ends. Looked up from germline, CDR1 is MGHRA and CDR2 is YSYEKL. CDR3 length: 15 residues. The CDR3, as DNA: TGCGCCAGCAGCCAAGCCGCCGGCTATAATTCACCCCTCCACTTT. It yields the protein CASSQAAGYNSPLHF.

V gene TRBV7-8 combines with J gene TRBJ2-7; 12 nucleotides agree with TRBD2. The CDR3 spans 15 residues. V lost 3 bases to trimming and J lost 4 bases; unmatched junction nucleotides: 4. Germline V gives CDR1 SGHVS, CDR2 FQNEAQ. The CDR3 nucleotides read TGTGCCAGCAGCTTGCGGCTAGCGGGGGGGTACGAGCAGTACTTC. Its translation is CASSLRLAGGYEQYF. Together with reference TRBV7-8 and TRBJ2-7, the CDR3 gives the full variable domain: GAGVSQSPRYKVAKRGQDVALRCDPISGHVSLFWYQQALGQGPEFLTYFQNEAQLDKSGLPSDRFFAERPEGSVSTLKIQRTQQEDSAVYLCASSLRLAGGYEQYFGPGTRLTVT.

This sequence joins TRBV7-3 and TRBJ2-3, with TRBD1 identical over 7 bases. The CDR3 loop spans 14 amino acids. Germline assignment: CDR1 SGHTA and CDR2 FQGTGA. Trimming took 3 bases from V and 6 from J; bases not matched to a gene: 6. The CDR3 DNA reads TGTGCCAGCAGCTTTGGAGACAGGGTCGATACGCAGTATTTT. This codes for CASSFGDRVDTQYF.

The rearrangement links TRBV6-5 to TRBJ1-5, with D possibly matching TRBD1 (5 bases). Germline CDR1 and CDR2: MNHEY and SVGAGI. Trimming shortened V by 4 bases and J by 2 bases, and 12 bases separated the two germline ends. The CDR3 consists of 15 residues. The DNA for the CDR3 is TGTGCCAGCAGTTCTTACGGGGCGGGCAATCAGCCCCAGCATTTT. Protein product: CASSSYGAGNQPQHF.

The genes are TRBV5-1 and TRBJ2-7, with TRBD1 as a possible D gene (6 bases). Per germline, CDR1 SGHRS and CDR2 YFSETQ. The CDR3 has 12 amino acids. Deletions cut 4 bases from V and 3 bases from J, with 8 bases between. CDR3 in DNA: TGCGCCAGCAGCCAGGGGTACTACGAGCAGTACTTC. This encodes CASSQGYYEQYF.

The V gene is TRBV6-2 or TRBV6-3, the J gene TRBJ1-2; D is unresolved. The germline V gene encodes CDR1 MNHEY and CDR2 SVGEGT. V shed 5 bases and J shed 3 bases, with 10 bases lying between them. This CDR3 spans 13 amino acids. CDR3 region: CASSDKRDYGYTF. CDR3 sequence (DNA): TGTGCCAGCAGTGACAAAAGGGACTATGGCTACACCTTC.

This clone appeared once. The chain carries TRBV4-2 and TRBJ1-4, with D possibly TRBD1 on 5 matching bases. Trimming stripped 2 bases from V and 8 bases from J, with 15 bases between. The length of the CDR3 is 15 residues. CDR1 and CDR2 from the germline V gene are LGHNA and YNFKEQ. The CDR3 nucleotides read TGTGCCAGCAGCCAATGGCCGCAGGGTCAAGAAAAACTGTTTTTT. Protein product: CASSQWPQGQEKLFF.

The J gene is TRBJ1-2, the V gene TRBV13; D gene ambiguous. V dropped 6 bases and J dropped 3 bases, with 11 bases sitting between them. Germline CDR1 reads PRHDT; CDR2 reads FYEKMQ (reference sequence). This CDR3 is 13 amino acids long. This CDR3 is CASSMNGDYGYTF. In DNA form, the CDR3 reads TGTGCCAGCAGTATGAACGGCGACTATGGCTACACCTTC.

The J gene is TRBJ1-2, the V gene TRBV9, with D possibly matching TRBD1 (5 bases). The germline V gene encodes CDR1 SGDLS and CDR2 YYNGEE. The CDR3 is 15 amino acids. Trimming took off 0 bases at V and 7 bases at J, with 16 bases between the two ends. The CDR3 DNA follows: TGTGCCAGCAGCGTAGACGGGACCGGGGAGCGTGGCTACACCTTC. It encodes CASSVDGTGERGYTF.

V usage is TRBV3-1 (or the pseudogene TRBV3-2) and J usage is TRBJ1-1; the D gene is possibly TRBD1 (5 bases). This CDR3 has 18 amino acids. Trimming removed 2 bases at V and 3 bases at J, with 22 bases between. The V gene's germline CDR1 is LGHDT and CDR2 YNNKEL (reference sequence). This CDR3 reads CASSQLKGTRGRHTEAFF. The CDR3 region has the DNA TGTGCCAGCAGCCAACTTAAGGGGACCAGAGGTCGACACACTGAAGCTTTCTTT.